These T cell receptor beta chains were read from a single sample in a study of blood T cell repertoires in COVID-19. Method: immunoSEQ multiplex PCR; TCRdb's copy keeps in-frame clones and lacks some. The sample has a few hundred thousand clones; around 90% are singletons. The sample consisted of peripheral blood. These receptors all stem from a woman aged 30 to 39 with COVID-19, enrolled during active disease. Both conserved end residues are part of each CDR3. D genes are given only for firm matches. Clone size is given for some rows only: seen once, a few or many times, or a class if the clone is expanded.

J gene: TRBJ2-4; D gene: TRBD1; clone size: NA; V gene: TRBV7-9; CDR3 protein: CASSPDRGRVRNIQYF; CDR3 DNA: TGTGCCAGCAGCCCCGACAGGGGTCGGGTGAGAAACATTCAGTACTTC
J gene: TRBJ1-5; D gene: NA; clone size: once; V gene: TRBV27; CDR3 protein: CASSPGPFQPQHF; CDR3 DNA: TGTGCCAGCAGTCCTGGCCCGTTTCAGCCCCAGCATTTT
J gene: TRBJ2-1; D gene: TRBD2; clone size: once; V gene: TRBV7-8; CDR3 protein: CASSSMGLAAYNEQFF; CDR3 DNA: TGTGCCAGCAGCTCGATGGGACTAGCGGCTTACAATGAGCAGTTCTTC
J gene: TRBJ1-1; D gene: TRBD1; clone size: NA; V gene: TRBV11-2; CDR3 protein: CASSFRQGNAEAFF; CDR3 DNA: TGTGCCAGCAGCTTCCGACAGGGGAATGCTGAAGCTTTCTTT
J gene: TRBJ1-2; D gene: TRBD1; clone size: few; V gene: TRBV29-1; CDR3 protein: CSVDSTGGRRYTF; CDR3 DNA: TGCAGCGTTGACTCGACAGGGGGTCGCCGTTACACCTTC
J gene: TRBJ1-1; D gene: TRBD1; clone size: NA; V gene: TRBV18; CDR3 protein: CASSPQGQGMEAFF; CDR3 DNA: TGTGCCAGCTCACCACAGGGACAGGGGATGGAAGCTTTCTTT
J gene: TRBJ1-2; D gene: NA; clone size: once; V gene: TRBV28; CDR3 protein: CASSLAGGPYGYTF; CDR3 DNA: TGTGCCAGCAGTCTCGCAGGAGGCCCCTATGGCTACACCTTC
J gene: TRBJ1-2; D gene: NA; clone size: NA; V gene: TRBV7-2; CDR3 protein: CASTPSAGYGYTF; CDR3 DNA: TGTGCCAGCACCCCCTCCGCCGGCTATGGCTACACCTTC
J gene: TRBJ1-5; D gene: NA; clone size: NA; V gene: TRBV15; CDR3 protein: CATSRGQGSVSNQPQHF; CDR3 DNA: TGTGCCACCAGCAGAGGGCAGGGTTCGGTGAGCAATCAGCCCCAGCATTTT
J gene: TRBJ1-4; D gene: NA; clone size: NA; V gene: TRBV27; CDR3 protein: CASSPWGGIEEKLFF; CDR3 DNA: TGTGCCAGCAGTCCATGGGGGGGAATAGAAGAAAAACTGTTTTTT
J gene: TRBJ2-3; D gene: TRBD2; clone size: NA; V gene: TRBV5-4; CDR3 protein: CASTPPGGAKDTQYF; CDR3 DNA: TGTGCCAGCACCCCCCCCGGGGGGGCAAAAGATACGCAGTATTTT
J gene: TRBJ2-7; D gene: NA; clone size: NA; V gene: TRBV19; CDR3 protein: CASSITQGGYEQYF; CDR3 DNA: TGTGCCAGTAGTATCACACAGGGTGGCTACGAGCAGTACTTC
J gene: TRBJ2-3; D gene: TRBD2; clone size: NA; V gene: TRBV3-1/TRBV3-2; CDR3 protein: CASSQVRASGRDTQYF; CDR3 DNA: TGTGCCAGCAGCCAAGTAAGGGCTAGCGGAAGAGATACGCAGTATTTT
J gene: TRBJ2-1; D gene: TRBD1; clone size: NA; V gene: TRBV10-2; CDR3 protein: CASGGQGPYNEQFF; CDR3 DNA: TGCGCCAGCGGGGGACAGGGCCCGTACAATGAGCAGTTCTTC
J gene: TRBJ2-3; D gene: TRBD1; clone size: NA; V gene: TRBV7-9; CDR3 protein: CASSRRGQGDTDTQYF; CDR3 DNA: TGTGCCAGCAGCCGCCGGGGACAGGGGGACACAGATACGCAGTATTTT
J gene: TRBJ1-1; D gene: NA; clone size: NA; V gene: TRBV5-4; CDR3 protein: CASSPIDSPLNTEAFF; CDR3 DNA: TGTGCCAGCAGCCCCATAGACAGCCCCTTAAACACTGAAGCTTTCTTT
J gene: TRBJ2-1; D gene: NA; clone size: NA; V gene: TRBV6-5; CDR3 protein: CASSYSQAGNEQFF; CDR3 DNA: TGTGCCAGCAGTTATTCCCAGGCGGGCAATGAGCAGTTCTTC
J gene: TRBJ2-1; D gene: NA; clone size: NA; V gene: TRBV7-2; CDR3 protein: CASSLARGRGANNEQFF; CDR3 DNA: TGTGCCAGCAGCTTAGCGCGAGGGAGGGGGGCAAACAATGAGCAGTTCTTC
J gene: TRBJ2-3; D gene: TRBD1; clone size: NA; V gene: TRBV6-5; CDR3 protein: CATQGQGSADTQYF; CDR3 DNA: TGTGCCACCCAGGGACAGGGGTCAGCAGATACGCAGTATTTT
J gene: TRBJ2-7; D gene: TRBD1; clone size: NA; V gene: TRBV5-1; CDR3 protein: CASSLQTGTYEQYF; CDR3 DNA: TGCGCCAGCAGCTTGCAGACAGGGACCTACGAGCAGTACTTC
J gene: TRBJ2-1; D gene: NA; clone size: NA; V gene: TRBV7-9; CDR3 protein: CASSRPDRQLTYNEQFF; CDR3 DNA: TGTGCCAGCAGCCGACCCGACAGACAGCTAACCTACAATGAGCAGTTCTTC
J gene: TRBJ2-3; D gene: TRBD2; clone size: NA; V gene: TRBV2; CDR3 protein: CASSDGGGTDTQYF; CDR3 DNA: TGTGCCAGCAGTGATGGCGGGGGGACAGATACGCAGTATTTT
J gene: TRBJ2-5; D gene: TRBD1; clone size: NA; V gene: TRBV19; CDR3 protein: CASSMDRGRTQETQYF; CDR3 DNA: TGTGCCAGTAGTATGGACAGGGGCCGAACCCAAGAGACCCAGTACTTC
J gene: TRBJ2-1; D gene: NA; clone size: NA; V gene: TRBV2; CDR3 protein: CASSEQTPEQFF; CDR3 DNA: TGTGCCAGCAGTGAACAGACACCTGAGCAGTTCTTC
J gene: TRBJ1-1; D gene: NA; clone size: NA; V gene: TRBV5-1; CDR3 protein: CASSLALHTEAFF; CDR3 DNA: TGCGCCAGCAGCTTGGCCCTTCACACTGAAGCTTTCTTT
J gene: TRBJ2-2; D gene: TRBD2; clone size: NA; V gene: TRBV5-1; CDR3 protein: CANPGGRDYDFSTGELFF; CDR3 DNA: TGCGCCAACCCCGGGGGGAGGGACTACGATTTTTCCACCGGGGAGCTGTTTTTT
J gene: TRBJ1-3; D gene: NA; clone size: once; V gene: TRBV5-1; CDR3 protein: CASSFGSSGNTIYF; CDR3 DNA: TGCGCCAGCAGCTTTGGGAGCTCTGGAAACACCATATATTTT
J gene: TRBJ2-2; D gene: TRBD2; clone size: NA; V gene: TRBV7-9; CDR3 protein: CASSLALDGRTGELFF; CDR3 DNA: TGTGCCAGCAGCTTAGCCCTCGACGGGAGGACCGGGGAGCTGTTTTTT
J gene: TRBJ2-7; D gene: NA; clone size: NA; V gene: TRBV2; CDR3 protein: CASRGSSDTGNF; CDR3 DNA: TGTGCCAGCAGGGGGAGTTCGGACACAGGGAACTTC
J gene: TRBJ1-2; D gene: NA; clone size: NA; V gene: TRBV11-2; CDR3 protein: CASSLVGGTVGYTF; CDR3 DNA: TGTGCCAGCAGCTTAGTGGGGGGGACGGTGGGCTACACCTTC
J gene: TRBJ2-1; D gene: NA; clone size: NA; V gene: TRBV3-1/TRBV3-2; CDR3 protein: CASSQDSSSYNEQFF; CDR3 DNA: TGTGCCAGCAGCCAAGATAGCAGCTCCTACAATGAGCAGTTCTTC
J gene: TRBJ1-2; D gene: NA; clone size: NA; V gene: TRBV6-5; CDR3 protein: CASRGHLGLYGYTF; CDR3 DNA: TGTGCCAGCAGGGGACACCTGGGCCTCTATGGCTACACCTTC
J gene: TRBJ2-7; D gene: NA; clone size: NA; V gene: TRBV4-3; CDR3 protein: CASSQVRGSYEQYF; CDR3 DNA: TGCGCCAGCAGCCAAGTAAGAGGGTCCTACGAGCAGTACTTC
J gene: TRBJ1-2; D gene: NA; clone size: NA; V gene: TRBV28; CDR3 protein: CASSFGGISYGYTF; CDR3 DNA: TGTGCCAGCAGTTTCGGAGGGATAAGCTATGGCTACACCTTC
J gene: TRBJ2-2; D gene: NA; clone size: NA; V gene: TRBV10-1; CDR3 protein: CASSERGGVTGELFF; CDR3 DNA: TGCGCCAGCAGTGAGAGAGGGGGGGTCACCGGGGAGCTGTTTTTT
J gene: TRBJ1-1; D gene: NA; clone size: NA; V gene: TRBV11-3; CDR3 protein: CASSLITGFVGPNTEAFF; CDR3 DNA: TGTGCCAGCAGCTTGATAACAGGGTTCGTTGGTCCGAACACTGAAGCTTTCTTT
J gene: TRBJ1-5; D gene: TRBD1; clone size: NA; V gene: TRBV5-6; CDR3 protein: CASSFGQGVTQPQHF; CDR3 DNA: TGTGCCAGCAGCTTCGGACAGGGAGTTACTCAGCCCCAGCATTTT
J gene: TRBJ2-1; D gene: TRBD2; clone size: NA; V gene: TRBV7-9; CDR3 protein: CASSWGLASYNEQFF; CDR3 DNA: TGTGCCAGCAGCTGGGGACTAGCGAGTTACAATGAGCAGTTCTTC
J gene: TRBJ2-5; D gene: NA; clone size: NA; V gene: TRBV6-5; CDR3 protein: CASRHTQETQYF; CDR3 DNA: TGTGCCAGCCGTCACACCCAAGAGACCCAGTACTTC
J gene: TRBJ1-1; D gene: TRBD1; clone size: NA; V gene: TRBV19; CDR3 protein: CASSLGQGATEAFF; CDR3 DNA: TGTGCCAGTAGTTTAGGACAGGGGGCCACTGAAGCTTTCTTT
J gene: TRBJ2-5; D gene: NA; clone size: few; V gene: TRBV2; CDR3 protein: CASSYVATQYF; CDR3 DNA: TGTGCCAGCAGTTATGTAGCTACCCAGTACTTC
J gene: TRBJ1-6; D gene: TRBD1; clone size: once; V gene: TRBV4-3; CDR3 protein: CASSQELRTGDSPLHF; CDR3 DNA: TGCGCCAGCAGCCAAGAATTGAGGACAGGTGATTCACCCCTCCACTTT